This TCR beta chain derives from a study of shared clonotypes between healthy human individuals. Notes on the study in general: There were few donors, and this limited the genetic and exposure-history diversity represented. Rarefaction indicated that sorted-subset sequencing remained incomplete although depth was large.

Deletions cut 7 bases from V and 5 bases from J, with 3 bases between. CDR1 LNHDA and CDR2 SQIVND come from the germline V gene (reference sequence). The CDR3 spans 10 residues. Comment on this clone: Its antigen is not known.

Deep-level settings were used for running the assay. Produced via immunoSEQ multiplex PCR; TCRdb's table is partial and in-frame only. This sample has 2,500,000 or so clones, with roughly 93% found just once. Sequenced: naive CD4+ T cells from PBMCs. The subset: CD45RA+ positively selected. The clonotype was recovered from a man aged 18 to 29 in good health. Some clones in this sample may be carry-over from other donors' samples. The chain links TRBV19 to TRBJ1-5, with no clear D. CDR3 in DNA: TGTGCCAGTAACGATCAGCCCCAGCATTTT. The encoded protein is CASNDQPQHF. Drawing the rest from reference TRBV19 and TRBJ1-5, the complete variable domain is DGGITQSPKYLFRKEGQNVTLSCEQNLNHDAMYWYRQDPGQGLRLIYYSQIVNDFQKGDIAEGYSVSREKKESFPLTVTSAQKNPTAFYLCASNDQPQHFGDGTRLSIL.